Listed here is a single T cell receptor (beta chain). The antigen is unknown. These data come from a study of T-cell memory formation after mild COVID-19. The study, taken as a whole, reports: CD4+ contracting clones were mainly CM and EM; CD8+ ones, EMRA. That cross-reactive memory joined was suggested by some responding clones appearing in pre-infection memory.

The CDR3 is made up of 17 amino acids. Trimming took 2 bases from V and 3 from J; bases not matched to a gene: 8. The V gene's germline CDR1 is MNHEY and CDR2 SVGEGT. The authors produced TCR alpha and TCR beta cDNA libraries with sample barcodes and UMIs by 5'RACE using constant-segment primers. Using its own MiXCR run on the 5' RACE reads, TCRdb lists one record per CDR3 protein. The profile shows hundreds of thousands of distinct CDR3 sequences, about a fifth of them singletons. The TCR comes from an adult woman who had mild COVID-19 (a few samples of this study predate the infection). Cell type and time point are not known. The chain is built from TRBV6-2 or TRBV6-3 and TRBJ2-1, with TRBD1 matching over 9 bases. Sequencing was performed on PBMCs or a T cell subset sorted from them (not recorded which). The CDR3 region has the DNA TGTGCCAGCAGTTACCTTCCGGGACAGGGAAACTACAATGAGCAGTTCTTC. It translates to CASSYLPGQGNYNEQFF.